The clone carrying this TCR beta chain was picked up many times. The antigen is not known. This record belongs to a study of Graves' ophthalmopathy and Graves' hyperthyroidism. Ophthalmopathy in the donors was of moderate-to-severe activity, with CAS ≥3, NOSPECS ≥4 and duration under 3 months. Researchers turned away patients with other autoimmune diseases, uncontrolled infections, pregnancy or lactation. Germline V gene data show CDR1 as SGHAT and CDR2 as FQNNGV. J was trimmed by 7 bases and V by 2 bases; bases with no gene match: 9. The CDR3 contains 17 residues. CDR3 regions of TCR beta were amplified from RNA transcripts. RT-PCR with HTBI primers came first, then second-round multiplex PCR. From the multiplex PCR reads, TCRdb called clonotypes with MiXCR, one entry per CDR3 protein. Here the sample spans over 450,000 distinct CDR3 sequences, around 15% being singletons. Findings of the study overall: Appearing in blood as well were most expanded thyroid clonotypes above 0.001 frequency.

This chain uses TRBV11-2 with TRBJ1-6, with TRBD1 identical over 9 bases. The sample was blood. The TCR was taken from a woman aged 25 to 39 with Graves' ophthalmopathy. This CDR3 reads CASSLLTGQGQNSPLHF. Written as DNA, the CDR3 is TGTGCCAGCAGCTTACTTACGGGACAGGGCCAAAATTCACCCCTCCACTTT.